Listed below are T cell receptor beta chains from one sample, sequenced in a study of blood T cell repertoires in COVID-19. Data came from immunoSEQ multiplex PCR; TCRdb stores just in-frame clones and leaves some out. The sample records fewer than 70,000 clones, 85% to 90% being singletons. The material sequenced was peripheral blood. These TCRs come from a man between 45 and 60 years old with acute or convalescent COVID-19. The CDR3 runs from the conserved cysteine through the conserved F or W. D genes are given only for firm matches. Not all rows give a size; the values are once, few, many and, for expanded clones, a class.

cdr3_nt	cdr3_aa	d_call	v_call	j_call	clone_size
TGTGCCAGCAGAGTGACACCAAACTATGGCTACACCTTC	CASRVTPNYGYTF	.	TRBV7-2	TRBJ1-2	.
TGTGCCAGCACCTTAAACAGGGGAGCGCGTTCACCCCTCCACTTT	CASTLNRGARSPLHF	TRBD1	TRBV13	TRBJ1-6	.
TGTGCCAGCAGTATATCGGAGGGCACAGATACGCAGTATTTT	CASSISEGTDTQYF	.	TRBV6-5	TRBJ2-3	.
TGTGCCAGCAGCCCGTGGGACAGGGGGCTCTATGAGCAGTTCTTC	CASSPWDRGLYEQFF	TRBD1	TRBV6-5	TRBJ2-1	.
TGTGCCAGCTCACCACTTGGCGGTACTAGCACAGATACGCAGTATTTT	CASSPLGGTSTDTQYF	.	TRBV18	TRBJ2-3	.
TGTGCCAGTAGCCCCCGGCCGGGACAAAGGTACCAAGAGACCCAGTACTTC	CASSPRPGQRYQETQYF	.	TRBV19	TRBJ2-5	.
TGTGCCAGCAGCTCCCGGAGGGGACAGCCCGCCCTCTTCACCTTC	CASSSRRGQPALFTF	TRBD1	TRBV2	TRBJ1-2	.
TGCGCCAGCAGTGAGAGGCTACAGGGGGCCAATTCACCCCTCCACTTT	CASSERLQGANSPLHF	TRBD1	TRBV10-2	TRBJ1-6	.
TGTGCCAGCAGCTCTCGGAACACTGAAGCTTTCTTT	CASSSRNTEAFF	.	TRBV11-3	TRBJ1-1	once
TGTGCCAGCCAGCGGGAGGGCCCCCACAATGAGCAGTTCTTC	CASQREGPHNEQFF	TRBD2	TRBV6-5	TRBJ2-1	.
TGTGCCAGCTCACCTAGGCAGGGCGAGCAGTACTTC	CASSPRQGEQYF	.	TRBV18	TRBJ2-7	.
TGTGCCAGCACCACCGGGACAACTGGAAACACCATATATTTT	CASTTGTTGNTIYF	.	TRBV7-6	TRBJ1-3	.
TGTGCCTGGACCGGGACCCGGGGGGAGACCCAGTACTTC	CAWTGTRGETQYF	.	TRBV30	TRBJ2-5	.
TGTGCCAGCTCACCACCACAGGGGCGGGATACGCAGTATTTT	CASSPPQGRDTQYF	TRBD1	TRBV18	TRBJ2-3	.
TGTGCCAGTAGTATAGTGACCGCCGCGGGACAGGTAGATGGCTACACCTTC	CASSIVTAAGQVDGYTF	TRBD1	TRBV19	TRBJ1-2	.
TGTGCCAGCTCACCGGCCAACGGGGTAGCCGGGGCCAACGTCCTGACTTTC	CASSPANGVAGANVLTF	.	TRBV18	TRBJ2-6	.
TGTGCCAGTAGTACCTCCCGCGGGGAGCTGTTTTTT	CASSTSRGELFF	.	TRBV19	TRBJ2-2	once
TGTGCCAGCAGCCTGACGACAGGCAGAGGCAACACCGGGGAGCTGTTTTTT	CASSLTTGRGNTGELFF	.	TRBV7-6	TRBJ2-2	.
TGTGCCAGCAGCCCTACCGGGGTGTCCGAAGCTTTCTTT	CASSPTGVSEAFF	.	TRBV13	TRBJ1-1	.
TGTGCCACCAGTCAGGGGGCCTATCAGCCCCAGCATTTT	CATSQGAYQPQHF	TRBD1	TRBV24-1	TRBJ1-5	.
TGTGCCAGCAGCGCAGGGTCCCCCGGGGAGCTGTTTTTT	CASSAGSPGELFF	.	TRBV28	TRBJ2-2	.
TGCGCCAGCAGCCCCGTCCCTGGGGCCAACGTCCTGACTTTC	CASSPVPGANVLTF	.	TRBV4-3	TRBJ2-6	.
TGTGCCAGCAGCTTAGCGCGGGAGTTTTCACCCCTCCACTTT	CASSLAREFSPLHF	.	TRBV7-2	TRBJ1-6	.
TGTGCCAGCAGTCGAGGGGGCGCGGACACCGGGGAGCTGTTTTTT	CASSRGGADTGELFF	TRBD1	TRBV6-5	TRBJ2-2	.
TGTGCCAGCAGTTTAGCCTTAGCGGGAGAGACCCAGTACTTC	CASSLALAGETQYF	TRBD2	TRBV7-9	TRBJ2-5	.
TGTGCCAGCAGCCGACTAGCGGGAGTTTTCACAGATACGCAGTATTTT	CASSRLAGVFTDTQYF	TRBD2	TRBV13	TRBJ2-3	.
TGTGCCAGCAGCCGAATAGAGGAGACCCAGTACTTC	CASSRIEETQYF	.	TRBV11-3	TRBJ2-5	.
TGTGCCAGCAGCTTAGACGGAGGACAGAGCAATCAGCCCCAGCATTTT	CASSLDGGQSNQPQHF	.	TRBV7-2	TRBJ1-5	once
TGTGCCAGCAGTTCCCACGGGACAGGGGGAGAGACCCAGTACTTC	CASSSHGTGGETQYF	TRBD1	TRBV28	TRBJ2-5	.
TGTGCCTGGAGTTTTCGGACTAGGGGCGAGCAGTACTTC	CAWSFRTRGEQYF	TRBD2	TRBV30	TRBJ2-7	.
TGTGCCAGCAGCAATCAGGGTTTAAGTTTCGCCAAAAACATTCAGTACTTC	CASSNQGLSFAKNIQYF	.	TRBV5-8	TRBJ2-4	.
TGTGCCAGCAGTGAAGACAGGGGTTCATACGAGCAGTACTTC	CASSEDRGSYEQYF	TRBD1	TRBV6-1	TRBJ2-7	.
TGTGCCAGCAGCAGGGGTGGGAATCAGCCCCAGCATTTT	CASSRGGNQPQHF	.	TRBV7-8	TRBJ1-5	.
TGTGCTAGTGGCAGGGGGCTCATGGGGCGAACAGATACGCAGTATTTT	CASGRGLMGRTDTQYF	TRBD1	TRBV12-5	TRBJ2-3	.
TGTGCCAGCAGCTGGACTAGCCCTGTCAATGAGCAGTTCTTC	CASSWTSPVNEQFF	TRBD2	TRBV14	TRBJ2-1	.
TGTGCCAGCAGTACCGGAGGGTGGGTAGCTTTCTTT	CASSTGGWVAFF	.	TRBV6-2/TRBV6-3	TRBJ1-1	.
TGTGCCAGTAGTATGGGGAGAAGCGAAGCTTTCTTT	CASSMGRSEAFF	.	TRBV19	TRBJ1-1	.
TGTGCCAGCAGACGGGACAGGGGAAATCAGCCCCAGCATTTT	CASRRDRGNQPQHF	TRBD1	TRBV13	TRBJ1-5	.
TGCGCCAGCAGCGCAAGCGGGAGAAAAAACATTCAGTACTTC	CASSASGRKNIQYF	TRBD2	TRBV10-1	TRBJ2-4	.
TGTGCCAGCAGCTTGGCAGCAACTAATGAAAAACTGTTTTTT	CASSLAATNEKLFF	.	TRBV5-5	TRBJ1-4	.
TGTGCCAGCAGCACCCCGGGGACTAGCGGTATCACCGGGGAGCTGTTTTTT	CASSTPGTSGITGELFF	TRBD2	TRBV9	TRBJ2-2	.
TGTGCCAGCAGCGTAGCGACTAGCGATGTCACCGGGGAGCTGTTTTTT	CASSVATSDVTGELFF	TRBD2	TRBV9	TRBJ2-2	.
TGTGCCTGGAGTCTCCAGGCGGGAATCACTGAAGCTTTCTTT	CAWSLQAGITEAFF	.	TRBV30	TRBJ1-1	.
TGTGCCAGCAGCACGGGACAGGGATACTACGAGCAGTACTTC	CASSTGQGYYEQYF	TRBD1	TRBV5-4	TRBJ2-7	.
TGTGCCTGGAGTGTACGACTAGGGCGGGCGGCCTACAATGAGCAGTTCTTC	CAWSVRLGRAAYNEQFF	.	TRBV30	TRBJ2-1	.
TGTGCCAGCAGTGAAGAGGAGGGGGCCCAAGAGACCCAGTACTTC	CASSEEEGAQETQYF	.	TRBV2	TRBJ2-5	.
TGCGCCAGCAGCTTGGGACTAGCGGGAGCAGCGGTCGGGGAGCTGTTTTTT	CASSLGLAGAAVGELFF	TRBD2	TRBV5-1	TRBJ2-2	.
TGTGCCAGCAGCCAACTAGCGGGAGGAAGCCAAGAGACCCAGTACTTC	CASSQLAGGSQETQYF	TRBD2	TRBV7-6	TRBJ2-5	.
TGTGCCAGCAGCACACAGGGGAACACCGGGGAGCTGTTTTTT	CASSTQGNTGELFF	.	TRBV9	TRBJ2-2	.
TGTGCCAGCACCGCTCTGTTAGGGGAGGGGACCGGGGAGCTGTTTTTT	CASTALLGEGTGELFF	TRBD2	TRBV5-4	TRBJ2-2	.
TGTGCCGTAAAAGAGGACAGGGGAAACAATGAGCAGTTCTTC	CAVKEDRGNNEQFF	TRBD1	TRBV6-5	TRBJ2-1	.
TGTGCCAGCACCCATCTCGGGGGGAATTCACCCCTCCACTTT	CASTHLGGNSPLHF	.	TRBV27	TRBJ1-6	.
TGTGCCAGTGGACAGCTCTATAATTCACCCCTCCACTTT	CASGQLYNSPLHF	.	TRBV19	TRBJ1-6	.
TGCGCCAGCAGCCAACCTAGAGGGACTAGCGGCACGCGGAGCTCCTACAATGAGCAGTTCTTC	CASSQPRGTSGTRSSYNEQFF	TRBD2	TRBV4-1	TRBJ2-1	few
TGTGCCAGCAGCTTAGATCGGTTCGGCTATGGCTACACCTTC	CASSLDRFGYGYTF	.	TRBV11-3	TRBJ1-2	.
TGTGCCTGGAGCGGACAGGGAGGCGGCTACACCTTC	CAWSGQGGGYTF	TRBD1	TRBV30	TRBJ1-2	.
TGTGCCATCACCTCGGGACAGGGGCTCTATAATTCACCCCTCCACTTT	CAITSGQGLYNSPLHF	TRBD1	TRBV10-3	TRBJ1-6	.